This T cell receptor (beta chain) was retrieved from a study of graft-versus-host responses after intestinal transplantation. Overall study context: Among the recipients, transplants were multivisceral, liver-intestinal, or isolated intestinal. Induction with anti-thymocyte globulin, then tacrolimus and steroids for roughly 3 years, was given to all recipients.

Concerning this clone itself: The antigen is undetermined.

Measured with immunoSEQ multiplex PCR; TCRdb has only the in-frame clones, and not every one. In the table there are tens of thousands of clones, 75% to 90% of which are singletons. V was clipped by 3 bases and J by 0 bases, with 9 bases between them. The CDR3 extends over 15 amino acids. Germline-derived CDR1 and CDR2 are MNHEY and SMNVEV (reference sequence). The sequence was collected from a human donor who received an intestinal transplant. The sequencing used unstimulated CD8+ T cells sorted from spleen or lymph node cells, collected before intestinal transplant. The chain links TRBV27 to TRBJ2-1; the D gene is possibly TRBD1 (6 bases). The CDR3 DNA sequence: TGTGCCAGCAGTTTCACAGGGACCTCCTACAATGAGCAGTTCTTC. As protein: CASSFTGTSYNEQFF.